The 18 T cell receptor beta chains listed next were all sequenced from one sample in a study of beta chain features in type 1 diabetes (dated by TCRdb to the late 2010s). Library method: the immunoSEQ multiplex PCR assay. The High Capacity cDNA Reverse Transcription Kit was used to reverse transcribe all of the isolated RNA, meaning that expressed TCRB transcripts were what got sequenced. In its TCRdb copy, this immuneACCESS table keeps in-frame sequences only and misses some clones. Where compared with another copy, unresolved V genes explain less than half of these, and the others have no known cause. The sample table lists under 400,000 clones, about 19% of them with a count of one. The ten largest clones represent 0.044% of the sample. The sequenced sample consisted of naive CD4+ T cells from blood. The sample's cell subset or site label is to be understood as: true naive CD4+ T cells. Every receptor here comes from a woman between 18 and 29 years old in good health.

A few counts support this clone. The gene calls are TRBV6-5 and TRBJ1-2; perhaps TRBD1 as D (5 bases). The V end lost 6 bases, the J end lost 2 bases, and 13 bases lay between the germline ends. CDR3 size: 14 residues. Germline CDR1 MNHEY, CDR2 SVGAGI. CDR3 coding DNA: TGTGCCAGCAGCCAAAGGGGCGGCAACTATGGCTACACCTTC. Protein: CASSQRGGNYGYTF.

This chain links TRBV4-3 with TRBJ2-3, with D possibly TRBD1 on 6 matching bases. Trimming pared 3 bases from V and 1 base from J, leaving 11 bases between. This CDR3 region has 15 residues. The germline V gene has CDR1 LGHNA and CDR2 YSLEER. The CDR3 nucleotides read TGCGCCAGCAGCCAGGGGGCCCAGGGCACAGATACGCAGTATTTT. It encodes CASSQGAQGTDTQYF.

This clone has just a few counts. V and J are TRBV5-1 and TRBJ1-1; D unresolved. CDR3 length: 14 amino acids. CDR1 SGHRS and CDR2 YFSETQ come from the germline V gene. The V end lost 6 bases, the J end lost 1 base, and 13 bases lay between the germline ends. CDR3: CASTARPGNTEAFF. The CDR3 bases are TGCGCCAGCACAGCCCGACCGGGGAACACTGAAGCTTTCTTT.

In this sample, this clone turned up a few times. In nucleotides, the CDR3 is TGCAGCGTTGAAGGGACAACAACTAATGAAAAACTGTTTTTT. Amino acids: CSVEGTTTNEKLFF. The V call is TRBV29-1, the J call TRBJ1-4, with D possibly being TRBD1 (5 bases). Germline CDR1 and CDR2: SQVTM and ANQGSEA. V was pared by 1 base and J by 0 bases, with 6 bases between. The length of the CDR3 is 14 residues.

The chain carries TRBV7-8 and TRBJ2-1, with 10 positions matching TRBD1. V dropped 4 bases and J dropped 7; count of bases not matched to a gene: 19. This CDR3 region has 19 residues. Germline V lookup: CDR1 SGHVS, CDR2 FQNEAQ. The CDR3 nucleotides read TGTGCCAGCAGCTGGAGACCGGGACAGGGGCCAAGGAGCGAAAATGAGCAGTTCTTC. Its translation: CASSWRPGQGPRSENEQFF.

This chain connects TRBV7-9 to TRBJ2-2; D is perhaps TRBD2 (6 bases). Germline V gene lookup returns CDR1 SEHNR and CDR2 FQNEAQ (reference sequence). Trimming shortened V by 5 bases and J by 4 bases, and 14 bases separated the two germline ends. CDR3 length: 15 residues. CDR3 in amino acids: CASSPPGGPTGELFF. In nucleotides, the CDR3 is TGTGCCAGCAGCCCCCCAGGAGGGCCCACCGGGGAGCTGTTTTTT.

The chain joins TRBV18 to TRBJ1-1, with TRBD1 matching over 7 bases. Germline trimming cut 6 bases from V and 5 bases from J; bases unmatched to any gene: 9. The CDR3 extends over 14 amino acids. Germline V gene sequence: CDR1 KGHSH, CDR2 LQKENI. The CDR3 DNA sequence: TGTGCCAGCTCCCCCGCAGAGACAGGGACTGAAGCTTTCTTT. This translates into CASSPAETGTEAFF.

The genes are TRBV19 and TRBJ2-3; TRBD2 might be the D (6 bases). Germline V lookup: CDR1 LNHDA, CDR2 SQIVND (reference sequence). This CDR3 region has 14 residues. Trimming pared 8 bases from V and 3 bases from J, leaving 15 bases between. The CDR3 DNA sequence: TGTGCCAGTTCTAGGGACTCCGCAACAGATACGCAGTATTTT. Translating gives CASSRDSATDTQYF.

CDR3 DNA: TGTGCCACCGGCGACAGGGGGCCCTATGGCTACACCTTC. Amino acid sequence: CATGDRGPYGYTF. The rearrangement links TRBV19 to TRBJ1-2; 10 bases line up with TRBD1. Germline V gene lookup returns CDR1 LNHDA and CDR2 SQIVND (reference sequence). The length of the CDR3 is 13 residues. The ends lost 10 bases at V and 4 bases at J; junction bases unmatched: 6.

This clone came up a few times. J is TRBJ1-5 and V is TRBV18; D unclear. Germline CDR1 is KGHSH and CDR2 is LQKENI. The V and J ends lost 3 bases and 2 bases respectively, with 11 bases between them. This CDR3 region has 15 residues. As DNA, the CDR3 is TGTGCCAGCTCACCTTACAGTTTACGCAATCAGCCCCAGCATTTT. Its protein product is CASSPYSLRNQPQHF.

This clone has a handful of counts. The rearrangement joins TRBV6-5 to TRBJ2-7; 9 bases map to TRBD1. With V trimmed by 5 bases and J by 9 bases, 5 bases remained unmatched. Germline V gene sequence: CDR1 MNHEY, CDR2 SVGAGI. The CDR3 is made up of 12 amino acids. The CDR3 nucleotides read TGTGCCAGCAGTGTACAGGGGGCATGGCAGTACTTC. This gives the protein CASSVQGAWQYF.

This chain links TRBV19 with TRBJ2-6; no clear D gene. CDR1 LNHDA and CDR2 SQIVND come from the germline V gene (reference sequence). V lost 1 base and J 2 bases, leaving 6 bases between the germline ends. CDR3 length: 15 residues. CDR3 DNA sequence: TGTGCCAGTAGTATAGCCTTTACTGGGGCCAACGTCCTGACTTTC. It yields the protein CASSIAFTGANVLTF.

This clone showed up just a few times. This sequence joins TRBV29-1 and TRBJ1-1; no definite D call. The germline gives CDR1 SQVTM, CDR2 ANQGSEA. V lost 7 bases and J 2 bases, leaving 14 bases between the germline ends. The CDR3 length is 13 residues. CDR3 nucleotide sequence: TGCAGCGCTGGACTAGGGAGTAACACTGAAGCTTTCTTT. It is translated as CSAGLGSNTEAFF.

In its sample, this clone was seen a few times. This rearrangement joins TRBV29-1 to TRBJ2-1; D call uncertain. Germline V gives CDR1 SQVTM, CDR2 ANQGSEA. Trimming removed 4 bases at V and 9 bases at J, with 31 bases between. The CDR3 extends over 18 amino acids. DNA of the CDR3: TGCAGCGTTGTCCGCGCCCTCCCGACGCGGAATAAGGCCCGTGAGCAGTTCTTC. This encodes CSVVRALPTRNKAREQFF.

A few counts support this clone. The V and J genes are TRBV7-9 and TRBJ1-5; the D gene is possibly TRBD1 (6 bases). Germline CDR1 and CDR2: SEHNR and FQNEAQ (reference sequence). V was trimmed by 6 bases and J by 6 bases, leaving 15 bases between them. CDR3 length: 14 amino acids. The CDR3 coding sequence is TGTGCCAGCAGGGGGTGGACAGAGGGTCAGCCCCAGCATTTT. Its protein product is CASRGWTEGQPQHF.

This clone was seen a handful of times. V is TRBV7-9 and J is TRBJ1-5; the match to TRBD1 covers 7 bases. Germline V lookup: CDR1 SEHNR, CDR2 FQNEAQ (reference sequence). CDR3 length: 16 amino acids. J gave up 2 bases and V 5 bases, and 9 bases lay outside the gene matches. CDR3 bases: TGTGCCAGCAGCCCCCTGGCAGGGGGAGGCAATCAGCCCCAGCATTTT. Its translation is CASSPLAGGGNQPQHF.

This rearrangement joins TRBV30 to TRBJ2-7, with D perhaps TRBD1 (6 bases). Germline loops: CDR1 GTSNPN, CDR2 SVGIG (reference sequence). V was clipped by 1 base and J by 7 bases, with 17 bases between them. The CDR3 has 14 amino acids. CDR3 residues: CAWSGGPLGGEQYF. The CDR3 bases are TGTGCCTGGAGTGGGGGACCACTAGGGGGAGAGCAGTACTTC.

The genes are TRBV30 and TRBJ1-5, with a possible D match to TRBD1 (5 bases). V gave up 1 base and J gave up 5 bases, with 9 bases separating them. CDR1 is GTSNPN and CDR2 is SVGIG in the germline V gene (reference sequence). The CDR3 has 13 residues. This CDR3 is CAWSGGTYQPQHF. CDR3 in DNA: TGTGCCTGGAGTGGGGGCACCTATCAGCCCCAGCATTTT.